One and the same sample provided the 9 T cell receptor beta chains below, sequenced in a study of beta chain features in type 1 diabetes. TCRB transcripts that were expressed got sequenced, as all of the isolated RNA had been reverse transcribed. Generated by immunoSEQ multiplex PCR, the TCRdb table keeps only in-frame clones and is missing some. Here the sample spans about 250,000 clones, roughly 13% being singletons. The specimen sequenced was naive CD4+ T cells from blood. These receptor sequences come from a woman aged 40 to 50 in good health.

The sample holds a few counts of this clone. The rearrangement uses TRBV4-2 and TRBJ1-2; D call uncertain. V was cut by 0 bases and J by 4 bases, with 15 bases left in between. This CDR3 is 16 amino acids long. Germline V gene data show CDR1 as LGHNA and CDR2 as YNFKEQ. The CDR3 bases are TGTGCCAGCAGCCAAGATCAAGGGCGGGAAAGCTATGGCTACACCTTC. Its translation is CASSQDQGRESYGYTF.

The chain joins TRBV29-1 to TRBJ2-1, with 7 bases lining up with TRBD2. CDR1 and CDR2 from the germline V gene are SQVTM and ANQGSEA. The trim removed 7 bases at V and 1 base at J, leaving 7 bases unmatched. This CDR3 has 14 amino acids. The CDR3 DNA reads as TGCAGCGCCAACCGGGGAGGGTCCTACAATGAGCAGTTCTTC. It codes for CSANRGGSYNEQFF.

This clone was recorded once. The chain employs TRBV5-1 and TRBJ2-2; 7 nucleotides line up with TRBD2. V trimming: 1 base; J trimming: 3 bases; junction bases outside the gene matches: 3. Germline CDR1 SGHRS, CDR2 YFSETQ. The CDR3 is made up of 15 amino acids. CDR3 amino acids: CASSLTLADTGELFF. The CDR3 bases are TGCGCCAGCAGCTTGACCCTAGCGGACACCGGGGAGCTGTTTTTT.

The chain uses TRBV6-4 and TRBJ2-3; 8 bases align to TRBD2. After removal of 5 bases from V and 3 bases from J, the junction contained 4 bases not matched to a gene. CDR1 and CDR2 from the germline V gene are MRHNA and SNTAGT. There are 14 residues in the CDR3. CDR3 nucleotide sequence: TGTGCCAGCAGTCGCGGGGGGCCGACAGATACGCAGTATTTT. Translating gives CASSRGGPTDTQYF.

The chain has TRBV7-6 and TRBJ2-2; 9 positions match TRBD2. CDR3 length equals 15 residues. Per the germline V gene, CDR1 is SGHVS and CDR2 is FNYEAQ. The J segment lost 6 bases and the V segment lost 2 bases, leaving 4 bases of the junction unmatched. The CDR3 loop is CASSLMSGGPGELFF. Written as DNA, the CDR3 is TGTGCCAGCAGCTTAATGAGCGGGGGGCCCGGGGAGCTGTTTTTT. Looking up the rest from reference TRBV7-6 and TRBJ2-2 gives the full variable domain: GAGVSQSPRYKVTKRGQDVALRCDPISGHVSLYWYRQALGQGPEFLTYFNYEAQQDKSGLPNDRFSAERPEGSISTLTIQRTEQRDSAMYRCASSLMSGGPGELFFGEGSRLTVL.

This clone was observed a few times. This sequence joins TRBV11-2 and TRBJ2-7, with D possibly TRBD1 on 5 matching bases. The V and J ends lost 7 bases and 0 bases respectively, with 13 bases between them. Germline V gene sequence: CDR1 SGHAT, CDR2 FQNNGV. CDR3 length: 14 residues. In DNA form, the CDR3 reads TGTGCCAGCACCCTCACGACAGTCTCCTACGAGCAGTACTTC. This codes for CASTLTTVSYEQYF. Full variable domain (remainder filled in from reference TRBV11-2 and TRBJ2-7): EAGVAQSPRYKIIEKRQSVAFWCNPISGHATLYWYQQILGQGPKLLIQFQNNGVVDDSQLPKDRFSAERLKGVDSTLKIQPAKLEDSAVYLCASTLTTVSYEQYFGPGTRLTVT.

This clone turned up a few times. The gene calls are TRBV2 and TRBJ1-6; 11 nucleotides line up with TRBD1. This CDR3 has 14 amino acids. From germline, CDR1 is SNHLY and CDR2 FYNNEI. J lost 9 bases, V lost 5 bases, and 3 bases had no gene match. The CDR3, as DNA: TGTGCCAGCAGTCACGGACAGGGGGCTTCACCCCTCCACTTT. Translating gives CASSHGQGASPLHF.

The sample holds a few counts of this clone. The CDR3 nucleotides are TGTGCCAGCAGCTCTAGCGGGGGCCTAAATTGGGCCCAGTACTTC. Amino acid sequence: CASSSSGGLNWAQYF. The J gene is TRBJ2-5, the V gene TRBV7-6, with TRBD2 matching over 10 bases. Germline CDR1 SGHVS, CDR2 FNYEAQ. The V gene end was trimmed by 4 bases and the J gene end by 9 bases; junction bases not matched to a gene: 11. CDR3 length: 15 residues.

This chain connects TRBV20-1 to TRBJ1-5, with D perhaps TRBD1 (6 bases). V was shortened by 1 base and J by 11 bases, with 9 bases between the two germline ends. This CDR3 has 11 amino acids. Looked up from germline, CDR1 is DFQATT and CDR2 is SNEGSKA (reference sequence). This chain's CDR3 is CSARGPGAQHF. CDR3 DNA: TGCAGTGCTAGAGGTCCAGGGGCCCAGCATTTT.